The source of this T cell receptor beta chain is a study of vaccination and CD4 T cells after COVID-19. Study details: With a range of 35 to 161, the median interval from diagnosis to drawing post-COVID samples was around 93 days. Spike peptides, overlapping and drawn from SARS-CoV-2, HCoV-NL63, HCoV-OC43 and HCoV-229E, were used to stimulate cells. Whole-study results and caveats: The rise in median SARS-CoV-2-reactive clonotypes, from around 20 to 38, was not significant. Convalescent patients showed a median around 90% of reactive clones that were seen only post-vaccination.

Notes on this clonotype: Its antigen is not known.

Cultured CD4+ T-cell DNA underwent Oncomine TCR Beta short-read sequencing. MiXCR was run by TCRdb on the PCR reads, yielding one entry per CDR3 protein. The sample consists of 20,000 to 25,000 distinct CDR3 sequences, 45% to 50% of them appearing once. V gave up 1 base and J gave up 4 bases, with 5 bases separating them. CDR1 is MNHNS, CDR2 SASEGT, per germline. The CDR3 totals 13 residues. Treatment denoted: roughly 11-day PBMC culture with coronavirus spike peptide pools or control peptides (ViraFEST assay). This chain links TRBV6-1 with TRBJ1-5; no firm D call. The sample comprised CD4+ T cells from blood, cultured in vitro. This sequence originates from a human donor who had recovered from COVID-19. This CDR3 reads CASSEVGNQPQHF. In DNA form, the CDR3 reads TGTGCCAGCAGTGAAGTGGGGAATCAGCCCCAGCATTTT.